The present entry profiles one T cell receptor (beta chain) with its context. Its specificity is not known. The CDR3 covers 15 residues. Germline loops: CDR1 MNHEY, CDR2 SVGAGI. Trimming removed 0 bases from V and 4 bases from J, with 12 bases in between. Rearranged V-D-J TRB sequences were amplified with a mixed TRB-A/B primer pool. MiXCR, run by TCRdb on the multiplex PCR reads, gives a single entry per CDR3 protein. The data hold almost 3,000 distinct CDR3 sequences, with approximately 25% observed a single time. Amplification of TCR beta used genomic DNA extracted from peripheral blood. These data belong to a study of T cell repertoires in aging, cancer and after chemotherapy. Study-wide results and limits: Loss of evenness, beyond lost richness, contributed to age-related TCR diversity decline in cancer patients. Immunological memory after chemotherapy cannot be judged from the repertoire data. Age-matched healthy donors had significantly more diverse, less clonal blood TCR repertoires than untreated cancer patients.

This rearrangement joins TRBV6-5 to TRBJ1-1; no reliable D call. This receptor was obtained from a human donor with a solid tumor. The sample was blood. The CDR3 DNA reads TGTGCCAGCAGTTACTCGATTCGGGGAGGCACTGAAGCTTTCTTT. Translation: CASSYSIRGGTEAFF.